What follows is one T cell receptor (beta chain) and its context. The antigen is unknown. This record comes from a study of cytomegalovirus exposure and HLA in healthy donors. Broader study findings: Investigators reported some 150 TCR beta chains as tied to cytomegalovirus. When analyzed later, a missense DCLRE1C variant was found to be linked to TCR beta V- and J-gene trimming.

Per germline, CDR1 ENHRY and CDR2 SYGVKD. The CDR3 contains 14 residues. The V end was cut by 10 bases, the J end by 0 bases, with 16 bases between. PCR involved 60 Vbeta and 13 Jbeta primers. The assay was immunoSEQ multiplex PCR, and TCRdb's table has in-frame clones only and misses some. The sample gives some 190,000 clones, roughly 79% of which show up once; around 1.6% is in the top ten. The receptor's source is a woman aged 18-29 years in good health and CMV-seronegative. The J gene is TRBJ2-7, the V gene TRBV10-3, with D maybe TRBD1 (6 bases). The source material was PBMCs. CDR3 region: CATRQAASSYEQYF. The CDR3 DNA sequence: TGTGCCACACGACAGGCTGCCAGCTCCTACGAGCAGTACTTC.